These 17 T cell receptor beta chains share one sample of origin, sequenced in a study of blood T cell repertoires in COVID-19. The assay was immunoSEQ multiplex PCR, and TCRdb's table has in-frame clones only and misses some. The sample lists about 88,000 clones; around three quarters were seen once. The sample comprised peripheral blood. Source of these receptors: an older woman in a cohort sampled during active or convalescent COVID-19.

On this clone: The junction and the germline gene differ at one end; a read error may be behind it. The chain uses TRBV6-1 and TRBJ2-5; the D is unclear. Germline V gene sequence: CDR1 MNHNS, CDR2 SASEGT. The CDR3 loop spans 13 amino acids. The CDR3 sequence: CASREVLQETQYF. The CDR3 DNA is TGTGCCAGCCGTGAGGTACTTCAAGAGACCCAGTACTTC.

This rearrangement joins TRBV7-3 to TRBJ2-3; D is ambiguous. Trimming removed 5 bases at V and 3 bases at J, with 9 bases between. Per germline, CDR1 SGHTA and CDR2 FQGTGA. The CDR3 is made up of 13 amino acids. The CDR3 is CASSPIGTDTQYF. CDR3 coding DNA: TGTGCCAGCAGCCCAATCGGGACAGATACGCAGTATTTT.

This chain joins TRBV28 and TRBJ1-2, with a tentative D call TRBD1 (5 bases). The CDR3 spans 15 residues. Germline V CDR1 and CDR2: MDHEN, SYDVKM. The V gene lost 1 base and the J gene lost 2 bases, with 11 bases spanning the gap. CDR3 DNA: TGTGCCAGCAGTTTATCGGGGGTCCTCAACTATGGCTACACCTTC. Its protein is CASSLSGVLNYGYTF.

This clone was seen a few times. V usage is TRBV5-1 and J usage is TRBJ2-2; tentative D call: TRBD1 (6 bases). The CDR3 covers 15 residues. With 3 bases removed from V and 3 bases from J, the gap between germline ends came to 12 bases. CDR1 SGHRS and CDR2 YFSETQ come from the germline V gene. CDR3 sequence (DNA): TGCGCCAGCAGCTCAGGGGTTTTGGACACCGGGGAGCTGTTTTTT. It yields the protein CASSSGVLDTGELFF.

The chain employs TRBV2 and TRBJ1-1, with D perhaps TRBD1 (6 bases). V lost 8 bases to trimming and J lost 3 bases, with 16 bases between them. This CDR3 contains 14 residues. Germline lookup yields CDR1 SNHLY and CDR2 FYNNEI. The CDR3 DNA is TGTGCCAGCTCTCCAAAGGGGGTGGACACTGAAGCTTTCTTT. It codes for CASSPKGVDTEAFF.

This clone was counted once. The V gene is TRBV6-5, the J gene TRBJ2-2; TRBD2 aligns across 7 bases. CDR1 and CDR2 from the germline V gene are MNHEY and SVGAGI. The CDR3 length is 14 residues. The junction had 5 bases not matched to a gene; V was cut back by 4 bases and J by 6 bases. In DNA, the CDR3 is TGTGCCAGCAGTTGGGGAGGGTACTCCGGGGAGCTGTTTTTT. As protein: CASSWGGYSGELFF.

This clone was observed at least ten times. The gene calls are TRBV27 and TRBJ2-7; 12 nucleotides line up with TRBD2. CDR3 length: 15 residues. The germline V gene has CDR1 MNHEY and CDR2 SMNVEV (reference sequence). V dropped 4 bases and J dropped 3; count of bases not matched to a gene: 4. The CDR3 loop reads CASSSRTSGDYEQYF. CDR3 sequence (DNA): TGTGCCAGCAGTTCGAGGACTAGCGGGGACTACGAGCAGTACTTC.

This clone was detected once. The chain uses TRBV7-2 and TRBJ2-7, with 13 bases lining up with TRBD2. V was pared by 5 bases and J by 2 bases, with 6 bases of the junction left unmatched. This CDR3 is built from 16 residues. CDR1 SGHTA and CDR2 FQGNSA come from the germline V gene. CDR3 nucleotide sequence: TGTGCCAGCAGCCGGGGACTAGCGGGGATTACCTACGAGCAGTACTTC. Encoded protein: CASSRGLAGITYEQYF.

CDR3 nucleotide sequence: TGCGCCAGCAGCCACAATACAGGGACAGGGGGCGTTGAAAAACTGTTTTTT. This sequence encodes CASSHNTGTGGVEKLFF. The chain has TRBV4-1 and TRBJ1-4; 12 bases are a match to TRBD1. Looked up from germline, CDR1 is MGHRA and CDR2 is YSYEKL. With 3 bases clipped from V and 7 bases from J, the junction kept 9 bases outside the gene matches. The CDR3 is 17 residues long.

This chain links TRBV19 with TRBJ2-1, with 8 bases fitting TRBD2. Germline loops: CDR1 LNHDA, CDR2 SQIVND (reference sequence). The CDR3 extends over 14 amino acids. After removal of 3 bases from V and 4 bases from J, the junction contained 2 bases not matched to a gene. This chain's CDR3 is CASSMAGGYNEQFF. As DNA, the CDR3 is TGTGCCAGTAGTATGGCGGGGGGATACAATGAGCAGTTCTTC.

This clone was seen just once. The rearrangement joins TRBV3-1 (or the pseudogene TRBV3-2) to TRBJ2-7; D possibly corresponds to TRBD2 (5 bases). The germline CDR1 and CDR2 sequences are LGHDT and YNNKEL (reference sequence). The CDR3 loop spans 14 amino acids. Trimming took 4 bases from V and 2 from J, leaving 12 bases between them. The CDR3 loop is CASSLRTVPYEQYF. The CDR3 nucleotides are TGTGCCAGCAGCCTGAGGACTGTCCCCTACGAGCAGTACTTC.

J is TRBJ1-2 and V is TRBV28, with TRBD1 as a possible D gene (5 bases). The CDR3 has 15 amino acids. The germline CDR1 and CDR2 sequences are MDHEN and SYDVKM. Trimming removed 5 bases from V and 4 bases from J, with 17 bases in between. For the CDR3, the DNA is TGTGCCAGCAGTACACAGGTGGGGGGACCCTATGGCTACACCTTC. Residues: CASSTQVGGPYGYTF.

The gene calls are TRBV7-2 and TRBJ2-7; 9 nucleotides agree with TRBD1. The CDR3 sequence is 15 residues long. With V trimmed by 2 bases and J by 3 bases, 5 bases remained unmatched. Germline-derived CDR1 and CDR2 are SGHTA and FQGNSA. The CDR3 DNA reads TGTGCCAGCAGCTTAAGGACAGGGGTAAACTACGAGCAGTACTTC. Translated, it gives CASSLRTGVNYEQYF.

This chain joins TRBV15 and TRBJ2-2; the match to TRBD2 covers 8 bases. V lost 0 bases to trimming and J lost 1 base; unmatched junction nucleotides: 10. Germline V gene data show CDR1 as LNHNV and CDR2 as YYDKDF (reference sequence). The CDR3 runs to 19 residues. In DNA form, the CDR3 reads TGTGCCACCAGCAGAGACCCTTGGCTAGCGGGTGGGAACACCGGGGAGCTGTTTTTT. Its protein is CATSRDPWLAGGNTGELFF.

This chain joins TRBV18 and TRBJ1-2; TRBD1 aligns across 7 bases. The CDR3 loop spans 15 amino acids. Germline assignment: CDR1 KGHSH and CDR2 LQKENI. V shed 1 base, J shed 7 bases, and the junction held 9 bases outside the gene matches. CDR3 sequence reads: CASSPQGGPVSGYTF. The DNA of the CDR3 is TGTGCCAGCTCACCACAAGGGGGCCCAGTTTCTGGCTACACCTTC.

This clone has more than one count but fewer than ten. The chain recombines TRBV28 with TRBJ1-6; unclear D gene. The CDR3 spans 15 residues. The germline V gene encodes CDR1 MDHEN and CDR2 SYDVKM. V lost 5 bases and J 8 bases, leaving 16 bases between the germline ends. The CDR3: CASSTDGIGDSPLHF. The CDR3 bases are TGTGCCAGCAGTACAGACGGGATCGGAGATTCACCCCTCCACTTT. Filled out from reference TRBV28 and TRBJ1-6, the complete variable domain reads DVKVTQSSRYLVKRTGEKVFLECVQDMDHENMFWYRQDPGLGLRLIYFSYDVKMKEKGDIPEGYSVSREKKERFSLILESASTNQTSMYLCASSTDGIGDSPLHFGNGTRLTVT.

The rearrangement uses TRBV19 and TRBJ1-5; 7 bases are a match to TRBD1. The CDR3 runs to 15 residues. Germline trimming cut 3 bases from V and 7 bases from J; bases unmatched to any gene: 9. Per germline, CDR1 LNHDA and CDR2 SQIVND (reference sequence). The CDR3 spells CASSITQGVEQPQHF. The CDR3 DNA sequence: TGTGCCAGTAGTATTACGCAGGGGGTAGAGCAGCCCCAGCATTTT.